These 13 T cell receptor beta chains came from one sample sequenced in a study of blood T cell repertoires in COVID-19 (TCRdb year 2020). Library preparation was by the immunoSEQ multiplex PCR assay. TCRdb mirrors the immuneACCESS table, restricted to in-frame sequences. Some clones are absent from its copies; in checked studies, under half trace to an unresolved V gene, and the reason for the others is unknown. This sample lists 280,000 or so clones; approximately 81% were detected once. The ten biggest clones cover 2% to 3% of the sample. The sample taken for sequencing was PBMCs or T cells enriched from blood (not recorded which). The source of these receptors is a woman between 50 and 59 years old who had recovered from COVID-19.

The chain carries TRBV4-1 and TRBJ2-5; D gene unclear. Trimming took off 0 bases at V and 4 bases at J, with 9 bases between the two ends. The CDR3 is 14 residues long. CDR1 and CDR2 from the germline V gene are MGHRA and YSYEKL. The CDR3: CASSQDLSVETQYF. DNA of the CDR3: TGCGCCAGCAGCCAAGATCTCAGCGTAGAGACCCAGTACTTC.

This chain uses TRBV3-1 (or the pseudogene TRBV3-2) with TRBJ2-5; 10 nucleotides agree with TRBD2. The germline V gene has CDR1 LGHDT and CDR2 YNNKEL (reference sequence). The junction had 11 bases not matched to a gene; V was cut back by 2 bases and J by 2 bases. This CDR3 has 18 residues. The CDR3 nucleotides are TGTGCCAGCAGCCAAAAGCACGCGGGACTAGCGCCGCAAGAGACCCAGTACTTC. Residues: CASSQKHAGLAPQETQYF.

This sequence joins TRBV9 and TRBJ1-3; D is ambiguous. The V end lost 3 bases, the J end lost 4 bases, and 8 bases lay between the germline ends. The CDR3 covers 13 residues. Per the germline V gene, CDR1 is SGDLS and CDR2 is YYNGEE. Here the CDR3 reads CASSGVAGNTIYF. The DNA for the CDR3 is TGTGCCAGCAGCGGAGTTGCAGGAAACACCATATATTTT.

J is TRBJ2-3 and V is TRBV29-1, with no clear D. This CDR3 contains 13 residues. Germline CDR1 reads SQVTM; CDR2 reads ANQGSEA. The V end was cut by 7 bases, the J end by 0 bases, with 11 bases between. In DNA form, the CDR3 reads TGCAGCGCCGTGAGAACTAGCACAGATACGCAGTATTTT. Its translation is CSAVRTSTDTQYF.

This chain connects TRBV4-1 to TRBJ1-5, with D unresolved. CDR3 size: 15 residues. Germline loops: CDR1 MGHRA, CDR2 YSYEKL. Trimming took 5 bases from V and 0 from J, leaving 11 bases between them. The CDR3 region is CASSSWADSNQPQHF. The CDR3, as DNA: TGCGCCAGCAGCAGCTGGGCAGATAGCAATCAGCCCCAGCATTTT.

The J gene is TRBJ2-1, the V gene TRBV24-1; 9 bases map to TRBD2. CDR1 is KGHDR, CDR2 SFDVKD, per germline. The CDR3 has 14 residues. V shed 6 bases, J shed 6 bases, and the junction held 5 bases outside the gene matches. The CDR3: CATSPSGTSNEQFF. The CDR3 DNA reads as TGTGCCACCAGTCCTAGCGGGACTTCCAATGAGCAGTTCTTC.

The rearrangement links TRBV25-1 to TRBJ1-4, with a weak D call TRBD1 (5 bases). V gave up 2 bases and J gave up 7 bases, with 11 bases separating them. The germline V gene encodes CDR1 MGHDK and CDR2 SYGVNS. The CDR3 runs 14 residues. The chain's CDR3 is CASSERGLIEKLFF. The DNA for the CDR3 is TGTGCCAGCAGTGAACGGGGGTTGATTGAAAAACTGTTTTTT.

The chain combines TRBV10-3 with TRBJ2-1, with TRBD2 identical over 9 bases. Germline V CDR1 and CDR2: ENHRY, SYGVKD. The CDR3 is 15 residues long. The J segment lost 4 bases and the V segment lost 4 bases, leaving 5 bases of the junction unmatched. CDR3 residues: CAISVAGDGYNEQFF. CDR3 in DNA: TGTGCCATCAGTGTAGCGGGAGATGGGTACAATGAGCAGTTCTTC.

This sequence joins TRBV3-1 (or the pseudogene TRBV3-2) and TRBJ2-7, with D possibly TRBD2 on 6 matching bases. CDR3 length equals 14 residues. CDR1 is LGHDT, CDR2 YNNKEL, per germline (reference sequence). V dropped 1 base and J dropped 4 bases, with 11 bases sitting between them. The CDR3 nucleotides are TGTGCCAGCAGCCAAGTAGCGGAGGGGTACGAGCAGTACTTC. Translation gives CASSQVAEGYEQYF.

The chain joins TRBV5-5 to TRBJ1-5, with D unclear. V lost 0 bases to trimming and J lost 1 base, with 8 bases between them. This CDR3 spans 15 amino acids. Per germline, CDR1 SGHKS and CDR2 YYEKEE (reference sequence). The CDR3 reads CASSLVGASNQPQHF. CDR3 coding DNA: TGTGCCAGCAGCTTGGTGGGCGCGAGCAATCAGCCCCAGCATTTT.

This chain joins TRBV6-5 and TRBJ2-5, with a possible D match to TRBD2 (6 bases). V was pared by 5 bases and J by 2 bases, with 9 bases between. The length of the CDR3 is 13 residues. The germline V gene has CDR1 MNHEY and CDR2 SVGAGI. CDR3 sequence (DNA): TGTGCCAGCAGTCTAGCGCTACAAGAGACCCAGTACTTC. Translation gives CASSLALQETQYF.

The gene calls are TRBV14 and TRBJ2-1; TRBD2 is a possible D gene (5 bases). Trimming stripped 0 bases from V and 9 bases from J, with 12 bases between. This CDR3 is 14 amino acids long. Germline V gene lookup returns CDR1 SGHDN and CDR2 FVKESK. The chain's CDR3 is CASSQEQRWGEQFF. The CDR3, as DNA: TGTGCCAGCAGCCAAGAACAGCGGTGGGGTGAGCAGTTCTTC.

This chain joins TRBV28 and TRBJ1-5; D is undetermined. The V and J ends lost 2 bases and 5 bases respectively, with 10 bases between them. Looked up from germline, CDR1 is MDHEN and CDR2 is SYDVKM. The CDR3 loop spans 14 amino acids. The CDR3 bases are TGTGCCAGCAGTTTAATCCAGGACTATCAGCCCCAGCATTTT. Encoded protein: CASSLIQDYQPQHF. Complete variable domain (other parts from reference TRBV28 and TRBJ1-5): DVKVTQSSRYLVKRTGEKVFLECVQDMDHENMFWYRQDPGLGLRLIYFSYDVKMKEKGDIPEGYSVSREKKERFSLILESASTNQTSMYLCASSLIQDYQPQHFGDGTRLSIL.